This entry lists 14 T cell receptor beta chains sequenced from one sample in a study of T cells after yellow fever vaccination. TCRdb reprocessed the 5' RACE reads with MiXCR, giving one entry per CDR3 protein. In the table there are around 400,000 distinct CDR3 sequences, approximately 10% of which are singletons. This material consisted of PBMCs, taken on the day of the first yellow fever vaccination. The receptors come from a man aged 18 to 35 who received the YFV17D yellow fever vaccine.

The chain links TRBV27 to TRBJ2-5, with D possibly being TRBD1 (6 bases). Germline V lookup: CDR1 MNHEY, CDR2 SMNVEV (reference sequence). The length of the CDR3 is 14 residues. Trimming stripped 6 bases from V and 1 base from J, with 12 bases between. The CDR3 DNA is TGTGCCAGCAGCGGGACAACCATCCAAGAGACCCAGTACTTC. Its translation is CASSGTTIQETQYF.

CDR3 amino acids: CASSAGRFLVETQYF. DNA for the CDR3: TGTGCCAGCAGCGCCGGTCGGTTTTTGGTTGAGACCCAGTACTTC. V gene TRBV7-2 combines with J gene TRBJ2-5; no firm D call. CDR1 SGHTA and CDR2 FQGNSA come from the germline V gene. This CDR3 is built from 15 residues. Trimming pared 5 bases from V and 5 bases from J, leaving 18 bases between.

The chain is built from TRBV30 and TRBJ2-1, with 9 bases identical to TRBD2. V gave up 5 bases and J gave up 3 bases; unmatched junction bases: 5. The CDR3 loop spans 14 amino acids. The V gene's germline CDR1 is GTSNPN and CDR2 SVGIG (reference sequence). The CDR3 protein is CAWGGLALYNEQFF. The CDR3 DNA is TGTGCCTGGGGAGGACTAGCGCTCTACAATGAGCAGTTCTTC.

The rearrangement uses TRBV20-1 and TRBJ2-5; TRBD2 is a possible D gene (6 bases). CDR1 is DFQATT, CDR2 SNEGSKA, per germline (reference sequence). The CDR3 is 15 amino acids. With 4 bases removed from V and 2 bases from J, the gap between germline ends came to 17 bases. The chain's CDR3 is CSATTGGTYQETQYF. CDR3 nucleotides: TGCAGTGCTACAACCGGCGGGACTTATCAAGAGACCCAGTACTTC.

This chain connects TRBV7-3 to TRBJ2-5, with D possibly TRBD2 on 7 matching bases. The germline V and J ends were trimmed by 3 bases and 5 bases, with 16 bases remaining between them. Germline V gives CDR1 SGHTA, CDR2 FQGTGA. There are 15 residues in the CDR3. This CDR3 is CASSLAGGREETQYF. For the CDR3, the DNA is TGTGCCAGCAGCTTGGCCGGGGGGCGCGAGGAGACCCAGTACTTC.

The V gene is TRBV9, the J gene TRBJ1-1; TRBD1 matches 9 bases. Germline trimming cut 2 bases from V and 10 bases from J; bases unmatched to any gene: 6. This CDR3 is built from 13 residues. Per germline, CDR1 SGDLS and CDR2 YYNGEE. Written as DNA, the CDR3 is TGTGCCAGCAGCGTGGCAGAGACAGGGGGAGCTTTCTTT. Its protein is CASSVAETGGAFF.

CDR3 coding DNA: TGTGCCAGCAGTTTAAACCCGGGGGAGACCCAGTACTTC. Translation gives CASSLNPGETQYF. V usage is TRBV12-3 or TRBV12-4 and J usage is TRBJ2-5, with D possibly matching TRBD2 (5 bases). V was cut by 2 bases and J by 5 bases, with 9 bases left in between. The CDR3 is 13 amino acids.

V gene TRBV5-1 combines with J gene TRBJ2-2; D assignment may be TRBD1 or TRBD2 (5 bases each). Trimming stripped 6 bases from V and 3 bases from J, with 15 bases between. Germline V lookup: CDR1 SGHRS, CDR2 YFSETQ. CDR3 length: 15 amino acids. This CDR3 is CASNPGTVDTGELFF. CDR3 in DNA: TGCGCCAGCAACCCCGGGACGGTCGACACCGGGGAGCTGTTTTTT.

This clonotype was seen a few times. The chain combines TRBV5-4 with TRBJ1-1, with D unclear. The CDR3 has 14 residues. Trimming cost V 0 bases and J 5 bases, with 11 bases left between them. Germline V gene sequence: CDR1 SGHNT, CDR2 YYREEE (reference sequence). The CDR3 loop reads CASSLAPVGTEAFF. CDR3 DNA: TGTGCCAGCAGCTTGGCCCCCGTGGGTACTGAAGCTTTCTTT. Full variable domain (missing parts from reference TRBV5-4 and TRBJ1-1): ETGVTQSPTHLIKTRGQQVTLRCSSQSGHNTVSWYQQALGQGPQFIFQYYREEENGRGNFPPRFSGLQFPNYSSELNVNALELDDSALYLCASSLAPVGTEAFFGQGTRLTVV.

This clonotype was picked up a small number of times. V is TRBV4-3 and J is TRBJ2-7, with a weak D call TRBD2 (6 bases). Per the germline V gene, CDR1 is LGHNA and CDR2 is YSLEER. V dropped 0 bases and J dropped 3 bases, with 12 bases sitting between them. The CDR3 runs 15 residues. The CDR3 region has the DNA TGCGCCAGCAGCCAAGATCGCGTTAGCGGCTACGAGCAGTACTTC. It translates to CASSQDRVSGYEQYF.

The chain links TRBV30 to TRBJ1-2; possible D gene TRBD1, 5 bases. The CDR3 spans 12 residues. Germline V gene sequence: CDR1 GTSNPN, CDR2 SVGIG (reference sequence). V was cut by 0 bases and J by 6 bases, with 8 bases left in between. CDR3 sequence reads: CAWSVSGDGYTF. CDR3 in DNA: TGTGCCTGGAGTGTTTCGGGGGATGGCTACACCTTC.

The gene calls are TRBV4-1 and TRBJ2-3; D tentatively reads TRBD1 or TRBD2 (5 bases each). CDR1 MGHRA and CDR2 YSYEKL come from the germline V gene. This CDR3 region has 18 residues. V lost 1 base and J lost 3, with 20 bases in between. CDR3 region: CASSQGGAGRSSTDTQYF. The CDR3 DNA is TGCGCCAGCAGCCAAGGAGGTGCAGGGAGAAGTTCGACAGATACGCAGTATTTT.

V gene TRBV11-2 combines with J gene TRBJ2-1; TRBD2 agrees at 8 bases. The CDR3 sequence is 19 residues long. Germline CDR1 reads SGHAT; CDR2 reads FQNNGV. With V trimmed by 5 bases and J by 0 bases, 15 bases remained unmatched. CDR3 in DNA: TGTGCCAGCAGCCGACTAGCGTCTACCAGCCGCAGCTCCTACAATGAGCAGTTCTTC. Its protein product is CASSRLASTSRSSYNEQFF.

This clonotype was picked up a small number of times. The chain's CDR3 is CASSQEVSVNTEAFF. CDR3 bases: TGTGCCAGCAGCCAAGAGGTGTCAGTGAACACTGAAGCTTTCTTT. V and J are TRBV4-2 and TRBJ1-1; D is undetermined. V dropped 0 bases and J dropped 0 bases, with 8 bases sitting between them. Germline assignment: CDR1 LGHNA and CDR2 YNFKEQ. The CDR3 length is 15 residues.